This TCR beta chain was recovered during a study of T cell repertoires in cytomegalovirus infection. The overall study: It was the public TCR beta signatures that indicated both CMV infection and matching HLA type.

The CDR3 is 16 amino acids. V was clipped by 1 base and J by 0 bases, with 10 bases between them. CDR1 SGHVS and CDR2 FQNEAQ come from the germline V gene. TCRdb reprocessed the reads via MiXCR and lists one record per CDR3 protein. The data contain 600,000 to 700,000 distinct CDR3 sequences, 30% to 40% of them seen just once; the ten biggest clones take up roughly 20%. Concerning this clonotype: Its antigen is unknown.

The input for sequencing was cultured PBMCs, taken from culture after CMV antigen stimulation. The chain uses TRBV7-8 and TRBJ1-3; D possibly corresponds to TRBD1 (5 bases). This TCR was recovered from a human donor in good health (CMV status not recorded). Some clones in this sample may be carry-over from other donors' samples. The CDR3: CASSLGQRHSGNTIYF. As DNA, the CDR3 is TGTGCCAGCAGCTTAGGACAGAGACACTCTGGAAACACCATATATTTT.